This T cell receptor beta chain was obtained from a study of cytomegalovirus exposure and HLA in healthy donors. Germline V CDR1 and CDR2: LNHDA, SQIVND (reference sequence). After removal of 2 bases from V and 13 bases from J, the junction contained 14 bases not matched to a gene. The CDR3 spans 15 residues. Nominally healthy donors were sampled, though unrecorded immune exposures were likely. 60 Vbeta and 13 Jbeta primers were used in PCR. The authors' processing: Counted up in a later analysis, unique TCR beta chains came to some 80 million, with around 10 million shared. Only in-frame clones appear in the TCRdb table, and some are missing; sequencing was by immunoSEQ multiplex PCR. V and J calls and clone size are given by that table; D and trimming were obtained from the DNA. This repertoire includes 100,000 to 150,000 clones. Turning to this clone: The antigen is unknown.

Study-wide findings and caveats: The authors confirmed in vitro that three CMV-associated chains were specific for CMV antigens. Across donors, presence/absence analyses took sequencing depth to be roughly uniform.

V usage is TRBV19 and J usage is TRBJ1-1; TRBD1 aligns across 9 bases. This receptor was obtained from a woman aged 40 to 49 in good health and CMV-seropositive. Sequenced material: PBMCs. CDR3 in DNA: TGTGCCAGTAGTATATGGGCGGGACAGGGCGATCCAGGTTTCTTT. Its protein product is CASSIWAGQGDPGFF.